This T cell receptor (beta chain) was identified during a study of blood T cells in healthy people across ages (dated by TCRdb to about 2015). Regarding the complete study: Template switching captured roughly one uniquely barcoded TCR beta cDNA molecule per two T cells in model experiments. Age-related changes in TCR beta repertoire diversity were measured in the study by deep sequencing normalized with unique cDNA molecular identifiers. Four age groups were formed from the donors: young (average 16 years), middle-aged (around 41), aged (approximately 60) and long-lived (roughly 81). To avoid experimental bias, donors of different ages were distributed randomly across sequencing lanes. For two donors (one aged 18 to 29 and one aged 80 or older), the study analyzed two additional independent replicas of 1 million unique cDNA reads from the same blood draw. What the authors observed across the whole study: Because the CMV infection status of the donors was unknown, age-related changes in expanded clonotypes may potentially have been confounded. A strong correlation was found between observed TCR beta diversity and the percentage of naive T cells measured by flow cytometry. Observed TCR beta diversity per million T cells fell roughly linearly with age, and a significant reduction was already apparent by age around 44. Since profiling was done on bulk unsorted PBMCs, naive and antigen-experienced compartments could not be conclusively compared. Estimates of total diversity based on one million sequenced T cells were considered lower bounds and underestimates. The long-lived group showed more naive CD4+ T cells, fewer expanded clones and increased TCR diversity than the aged group, suggesting age selection.

The CDR3 measures 16 amino acids from cysteine to phenylalanine. Here the CDR3 DNA is all that survives: 48 bases in frame from base 1. CDR1 and CDR2, per the germline V gene, are LGHNA and YNFKEQ. V has 0 bases trimmed and J has 7 bases trimmed; junction bases matching no gene number 8. About this clonotype itself: No cognate antigen has been identified for it. No base quality information exists; no much larger clone differs at one position.

The donors were some 39 Caucasian individuals from Russia, aged roughly 6 to 100 years, who were systemically healthy. Each donor gave approximately 9.3 milliliters of peripheral blood, collected into EDTA-treated Vacutainer tubes. Ficoll-Paque density-gradient centrifugation was used to isolate PBMCs, with at least 7 million per sample. Total RNA was extracted from PBMCs with Trizol reagent, with at least 5.5 micrograms obtained per sample. For every donor, an aliquot of PBMCs went through flow cytometry to measure the percentages of naive CD45RAhigh/CD27high T cells. Libraries were prepared through 5' RACE. Sequencing took place on an Illumina HiSeq 2500. The second PCR ran for roughly 7 to 12 cycles and used a J-beta primer mix along with a sample-barcoded 5' primer. Each TCR beta cDNA molecule received a unique molecular identifier from a template-switch 5' adaptor carrying 12 random nucleotides. Each sample yielded at least 2.5 million CDR3-containing paired-end reads. First-strand cDNA synthesis was performed from all RNA using the Mint cDNA synthesis kit, with priming by a TRBC-specific oligonucleotide. Following uracil-DNA glycosylase treatment, a first 18-cycle PCR with universal primers M1SS and BC2_uni_R was performed on all cDNA. In the paper's pipeline: Each sample was normalized by randomly selecting 1 million high-quality reads, each carrying a distinct molecular identifier. Reads sharing molecular identifiers were discarded rather than binned into consensus sequences. MiTCR, with a Q25 quality threshold and the strictest error-elimination algorithm, was used for CDR3 identification, clonotype clustering and error correction. A nonparametric unseen species model with Euler transformation was used to estimate lower-bound total TCR beta diversity. Starting from the raw public reads, TCRdb applied fastp trimming at Q25, assembled clones with MiXCR and retained in-frame beta chains. Rows with a matching CDR3 protein are joined into one entry that keeps the most common DNA and genes. TCRdb's processing, not the authors' own work, is the source of the V and J calls. The sample data list approximately 360,000 distinct CDR3 sequences, and 45% to 60% of these were observed just once. In total, the top ten clones hold roughly 51% of the sample.

The receptor chain draws on TRBV4-2 and TRBJ2-1, with 8 bases aligning to TRBD2. This receptor was taken from a man aged 55-75 years in good health. Sequencing was done on a sample of blood. Here the CDR3 is given as CASSQDGLAGRNEQFF. The DNA sequence is TGTGCCAGCAGCCAAGACGGGCTAGCGGGTCGTAATGAGCAGTTCTTC.